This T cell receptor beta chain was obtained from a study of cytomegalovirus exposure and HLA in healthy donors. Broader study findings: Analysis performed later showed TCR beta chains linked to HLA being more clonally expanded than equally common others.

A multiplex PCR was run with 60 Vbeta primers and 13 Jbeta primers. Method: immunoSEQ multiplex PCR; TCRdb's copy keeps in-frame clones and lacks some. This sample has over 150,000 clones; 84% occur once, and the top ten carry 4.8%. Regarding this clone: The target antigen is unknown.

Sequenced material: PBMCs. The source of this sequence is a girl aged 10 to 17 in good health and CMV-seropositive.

DNA of the CDR3: TGTGCCAGCAGTTACCTGCCGACAGGGGGTTTCAGTGGCTACACCTTC. Residues: CASSYLPTGGFSGYTF. The chain combines TRBV6-5 with TRBJ1-2, with 9 nucleotides matching TRBD1. CDR1 and CDR2 (germline): MNHEY, SVGAGI. J gave up 7 bases and V 2 bases, and 11 bases lay outside the gene matches. The length of the CDR3 is 16 residues.